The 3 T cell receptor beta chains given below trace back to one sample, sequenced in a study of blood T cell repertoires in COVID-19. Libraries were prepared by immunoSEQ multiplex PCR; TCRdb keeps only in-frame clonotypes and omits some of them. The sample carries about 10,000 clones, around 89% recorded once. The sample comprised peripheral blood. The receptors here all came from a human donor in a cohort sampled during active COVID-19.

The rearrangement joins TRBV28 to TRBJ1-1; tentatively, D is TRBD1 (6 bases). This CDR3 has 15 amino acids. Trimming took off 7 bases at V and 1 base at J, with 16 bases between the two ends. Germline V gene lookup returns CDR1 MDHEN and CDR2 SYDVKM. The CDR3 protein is CASTNEGGGNTEAFF. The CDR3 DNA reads TGTGCCAGCACTAACGAAGGGGGTGGGAACACTGAAGCTTTCTTT.

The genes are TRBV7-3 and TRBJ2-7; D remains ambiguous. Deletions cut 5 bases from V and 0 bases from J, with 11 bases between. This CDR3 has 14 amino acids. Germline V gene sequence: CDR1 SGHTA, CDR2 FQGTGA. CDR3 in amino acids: CASSVGGSSYEQYF. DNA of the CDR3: TGTGCCAGCAGCGTCGGCGGAAGCTCCTACGAGCAGTACTTC.

The CDR3 region is CASSLSTGGTEAFF. CDR3 in DNA: TGTGCCAGCAGCCTCTCGACAGGGGGAACTGAAGCTTTCTTT. The chain employs TRBV14 and TRBJ1-1, with 9 bases that match TRBD1. J was trimmed by 5 bases and V by 4 bases; bases with no gene match: 5. CDR1 and CDR2 from the germline V gene are SGHDN and FVKESK. There are 14 residues in the CDR3.